The 31 T cell receptor beta chains in this list originate from one sample, sequenced in a study of radiotherapy plus CTLA-4 blockade in lung cancer. TCRdb's copy holds only in-frame clones and misses some; the assay was immunoSEQ multiplex PCR. Here the sample spans 40,000 to 50,000 clones, 82% being singletons. The specimen comprised peripheral blood, sampled from a patient treated with radiotherapy plus ipilimumab. The receptors were gathered from a human donor with non-small cell lung cancer who had stable disease on radiotherapy plus ipilimumab.

This CDR3 is CASSFTGVINEQFF. In DNA, the CDR3 is TGTGCCAGCAGCTTTACAGGGGTAATAAATGAGCAGTTCTTC. The V and J genes are TRBV7-2 and TRBJ2-1; 7 bases are shared with TRBD1. The germline CDR1 and CDR2 sequences are SGHTA and FQGNSA. The CDR3 is 14 residues long. With 3 bases clipped from V and 7 bases from J, the junction kept 6 bases outside the gene matches.

The rearrangement links TRBV2 to TRBJ2-1; 10 nucleotides agree with TRBD1. J was trimmed by 9 bases and V by 4 bases; bases with no gene match: 3. CDR1 and CDR2 (germline): SNHLY, FYNNEI. The CDR3 consists of 13 residues. The CDR3 bases are TGTGCCAGCAGTGGGACAGGGGGGAGTGAGCAGTTCTTC. Protein: CASSGTGGSEQFF.

The genes are TRBV2 and TRBJ2-7, with D possibly matching TRBD1 (6 bases). This CDR3 spans 14 amino acids. V dropped 3 bases and J dropped 3 bases, with 12 bases sitting between them. CDR1 and CDR2 from the germline V gene are SNHLY and FYNNEI. The CDR3 sequence: CASSEDSGGYEQYF. The CDR3 coding sequence is TGTGCCAGCAGTGAGGACAGTGGGGGCTACGAGCAGTACTTC. Full variable domain (remainder filled in from reference TRBV2 and TRBJ2-7): EPEVTQTPSHQVTQMGQEVILRCVPISNHLYFYWYRQILGQKVEFLVSFYNNEISEKSEIFDDQFSVERPDGSNFTLKIRSTKLEDSAMYFCASSEDSGGYEQYFGPGTRLTVT.

CDR3 loop: CASSPRLAGGETQYF. The CDR3, as DNA: TGTGCCAGCAGTCCCAGACTAGCGGGAGGAGAGACCCAGTACTTC. The rearrangement uses TRBV7-2 and TRBJ2-5; 13 bases fit TRBD2. Unmatched junction bases numbered 5, after V lost 6 bases and J lost 4 bases. From germline, CDR1 is SGHTA and CDR2 FQGNSA. CDR3 size: 15 residues.

In the case of this clone: The junction shows a germline mismatch at one end, possibly a read error. The genes are TRBV4-3 and TRBJ2-1; 9 nucleotides agree with TRBD2. The CDR3 runs 15 residues. Germline CDR1 and CDR2: LGHNA and YSLEER. CDR3 region: CTSSQGSSGANEQFF. In DNA, the CDR3 is TGCACCAGCAGCCAAGGGTCTAGCGGGGCCAATGAGCAGTTCTTC.

Here the CDR3 DNA reads TGTGCCATCAGTGCTGGGACAGCATCCTATGGCTACACCTTC. This encodes CAISAGTASYGYTF. V is TRBV10-3 and J is TRBJ1-2; 7 bases are shared with TRBD1. The CDR3 spans 14 residues. Germline trimming cut 4 bases from V and 4 bases from J; bases unmatched to any gene: 6. Germline loops: CDR1 ENHRY, CDR2 SYGVKD.

The chain carries TRBV5-6 and TRBJ1-2; D is perhaps TRBD1 (5 bases). Per germline, CDR1 SGHDT and CDR2 YYEEEE. Trimming left V 0 bases short and J 3 bases short, with 9 bases between. This CDR3 contains 14 residues. The CDR3 nucleotides are TGTGCCAGCAGCTTGGCCCCAGGGCACTATGGCTACACCTTC. Protein sequence: CASSLAPGHYGYTF. Full variable domain (rest looked up from reference TRBV5-6 and TRBJ1-2): DAGVTQSPTHLIKTRGQQVTLRCSPKSGHDTVSWYQQALGQGPQFIFQYYEEEERQRGNFPDRFSGHQFPNYSSELNVNALLLGDSALYLCASSLAPGHYGYTFGSGTRLTVV.

V is TRBV5-4 and J is TRBJ2-7; the D is unclear. Trimming removed 4 bases at V and 2 bases at J, with 19 bases between. The CDR3 is 16 amino acids. Germline V gene data show CDR1 as SGHNT and CDR2 as YYREEE (reference sequence). The CDR3, as DNA: TGTGCCAGCAGCCCCCTGGAAGAGGAGAATACCTACGAGCAGTACTTC. This encodes CASSPLEEENTYEQYF. The full variable domain, rest sourced from reference TRBV5-4 and TRBJ2-7, is ETGVTQSPTHLIKTRGQQVTLRCSSQSGHNTVSWYQQALGQGPQFIFQYYREEENGRGNFPPRFSGLQFPNYSSELNVNALELDDSALYLCASSPLEEENTYEQYFGPGTRLTVT.

This chain joins TRBV9 and TRBJ2-5, with D tentatively TRBD2 (5 bases). V was cut by 4 bases and J by 5 bases, with 12 bases left in between. Germline V gene data show CDR1 as SGDLS and CDR2 as YYNGEE. The CDR3 length is 13 residues. CDR3 DNA sequence: TGTGCCAGCAGCCTCGGGATTGGGGAGACCCAGTACTTC. Its protein is CASSLGIGETQYF.

The chain combines TRBV13 with TRBJ2-5, with 7 bases identical to TRBD2. The J call may be incorrect, as the DNA end agrees better with TRBJ2-7. This CDR3 is 14 amino acids long. The V gene's germline CDR1 is PRHDT and CDR2 FYEKMQ (reference sequence). The CDR3 bases are TGTGCCAGCAGCCCCCGGGGAGGGCTGTACGAGCAGTACTTC. This encodes CASSPRGGLYEQYF.

The chain couples TRBV7-2 to TRBJ2-2, with TRBD2 as a possible D gene (6 bases). The CDR3 is 16 residues long. V lost 5 bases and J lost 4, with 17 bases in between. Germline V gene data show CDR1 as SGHTA and CDR2 as FQGNSA. The CDR3 region has the DNA TGTGCCAGCAGCGAGCGACTAGGCCCTCTCACCGGGGAGCTGTTTTTT. This gives the protein CASSERLGPLTGELFF.

The V call is TRBV6-5, the J call TRBJ1-5; perhaps TRBD1 as D (5 bases). Germline assignment: CDR1 MNHEY and CDR2 SVGAGI. The CDR3 has 15 residues. Trimming removed 4 bases at V and 1 base at J, with 11 bases between. The CDR3 DNA follows: TGTGCCAGCAGTTCTCGGAAGGGGAGCAATCAGCCCCAGCATTTT. Residues: CASSSRKGSNQPQHF.

This rearrangement joins TRBV13 to TRBJ2-2; 10 bases are a match to TRBD1. The V gene's germline CDR1 is PRHDT and CDR2 FYEKMQ (reference sequence). The CDR3 covers 15 residues. The V and J ends lost 0 bases and 7 bases, in that order; junction bases with no gene match: 2. CDR3 residues: CASSLGTGGIGELFF. The CDR3 bases are TGTGCCAGCAGCTTAGGGACAGGGGGCATCGGGGAGCTGTTTTTT.

The chain carries TRBV4-2 and TRBJ1-3; D is ambiguous. This CDR3 comprises 15 residues. Germline assignment: CDR1 LGHNA and CDR2 YNFKEQ. V was shortened by 0 bases and J by 4 bases, with 10 bases between the two germline ends. CDR3 sequence (DNA): TGTGCCAGCAGCCAAGAAACAGTCTCGGGAAACACCATATATTTT. This codes for CASSQETVSGNTIYF.

This clone was picked up one time. The V gene is TRBV5-1, the J gene TRBJ2-6; D perhaps matches TRBD2 (6 bases). CDR3 length: 17 residues. Germline CDR1 is SGHRS and CDR2 is YFSETQ. Trimming took 0 bases from V and 2 from J, leaving 12 bases between them. The CDR3 coding sequence is TGCGCCAGCAGCTTGGCCGGGGGAAGCACTGGGGCCAACGTCCTGACTTTC. Protein: CASSLAGGSTGANVLTF.

This clone was counted a few times. The chain combines TRBV7-2 with TRBJ2-3; D remains ambiguous. In germline, CDR1 is SGHTA, CDR2 FQGNSA. V dropped 1 base and J dropped 7 bases, with 6 bases sitting between them. The CDR3 sequence is 12 residues long. The CDR3 reads CASSLDANTQYF. The CDR3 DNA sequence: TGTGCCAGCAGCTTAGACGCGAATACGCAGTATTTT.

This rearrangement joins TRBV9 to TRBJ1-1, with 8 bases matching TRBD1. Germline V gene data show CDR1 as SGDLS and CDR2 as YYNGEE. The V and J ends lost 0 bases and 2 bases, in that order; junction bases with no gene match: 9. CDR3 size: 17 residues. The CDR3 protein is CASSVAGTGSLNTEAFF. DNA for the CDR3: TGTGCCAGCAGCGTAGCCGGGACAGGTAGCTTAAACACTGAAGCTTTCTTT.

The chain carries TRBV19 and TRBJ2-5; the D gene is possibly TRBD2 (6 bases). V was trimmed by 3 bases and J by 5 bases, leaving 16 bases between them. CDR1 is LNHDA, CDR2 SQIVND, per germline (reference sequence). The CDR3 covers 15 residues. CDR3 in amino acids: CASSIWTSGRETQYF. The CDR3 DNA is TGTGCCAGTAGTATCTGGACAAGCGGGCGGGAGACCCAGTACTTC.

The CDR3 DNA follows: TGTGCCAGCAGCTTCAAACCGACAGGGGGCTCGACCGAGCAGTACTTC. This encodes CASSFKPTGGSTEQYF. V usage is TRBV5-6 and J usage is TRBJ2-7; 10 bases agree with TRBD1. With V trimmed by 2 bases and J by 6 bases, 11 bases remained unmatched. The CDR3 spans 16 residues. Per germline, CDR1 SGHDT and CDR2 YYEEEE.

This sequence joins TRBV7-6 and TRBJ1-1; 12 nucleotides align to TRBD1. The CDR3 consists of 18 residues. Germline V gene lookup returns CDR1 SGHVS and CDR2 FNYEAQ. J was trimmed by 6 bases and V by 1 base; bases with no gene match: 12. The CDR3 DNA follows: TGTGCCAGCAGCTTAGGGAGGGGACAGGGGGCCCCTTTCGCTGAAGCTTTCTTT. Translated, it gives CASSLGRGQGAPFAEAFF. Full variable domain (outside the CDR3, taken from reference TRBV7-6 and TRBJ1-1): GAGVSQSPRYKVTKRGQDVALRCDPISGHVSLYWYRQALGQGPEFLTYFNYEAQQDKSGLPNDRFSAERPEGSISTLTIQRTEQRDSAMYRCASSLGRGQGAPFAEAFFGQGTRLTVV.

This sequence joins TRBV2 and TRBJ2-7, with 7 bases fitting TRBD1. V shed 7 bases, J shed 5 bases, and the junction held 8 bases outside the gene matches. The germline V gene has CDR1 SNHLY and CDR2 FYNNEI. This CDR3 spans 13 amino acids. The CDR3 bases are TGTGCCAGCAAAGCCGACAGGGTGGACGAGCAGTACTTC. As protein: CASKADRVDEQYF.

The chain employs TRBV2 and TRBJ2-1; D gene uncertain. Germline assignment: CDR1 SNHLY and CDR2 FYNNEI. The CDR3 covers 13 residues. V was clipped by 4 bases and J by 6 bases, with 10 bases between them. CDR3 in amino acids: CASSGAGGNEQFF. CDR3 DNA sequence: TGTGCCAGCAGTGGCGCAGGTGGCAATGAGCAGTTCTTC.

The CDR3 reads CASSSRAGGRQGAVYGYTF. The DNA of the CDR3 is TGTGCCAGCAGTTCCCGGGCGGGGGGGAGACAGGGGGCGGTTTATGGCTACACCTTC. The chain couples TRBV28 to TRBJ1-2; the match to TRBD1 covers 10 bases. The CDR3 has 19 residues. Germline CDR1 is MDHEN and CDR2 is SYDVKM. J lost 5 bases, V lost 4 bases, and 19 bases had no gene match.

V and J are TRBV7-9 and TRBJ2-7; 8 bases agree with TRBD2. V was clipped by 3 bases and J by 2 bases; unmatched bases: 3. Per the germline V gene, CDR1 is SEHNR and CDR2 is FQNEAQ (reference sequence). The CDR3 extends over 14 amino acids. The CDR3 DNA is TGTGCCAGCAGCTTCAACGGGAGGGCCTACGAGCAGTACTTC. It is translated as CASSFNGRAYEQYF. The variable domain in full, with the rest retrieved from reference TRBV7-9 and TRBJ2-7, is DTGVSQNPRHKITKRGQNVTFRCDPISEHNRLYWYRQTLGQGPEFLTYFQNEAQLEKSRLLSDRFSAERPKGSFSTLEIQRTEQGDSAMYLCASSFNGRAYEQYFGPGTRLTVT.

This chain joins TRBV27 and TRBJ2-1; TRBD1 agrees at 8 bases. The V gene end was trimmed by 6 bases and the J gene end by 8 bases; junction bases not matched to a gene: 6. The CDR3 is made up of 13 amino acids. Germline V gene lookup returns CDR1 MNHEY and CDR2 SMNVEV (reference sequence). CDR3 DNA: TGTGCCAGCAGAGGACAGGGAGGAGATGAGCAGTTCTTC. This gives the protein CASRGQGGDEQFF.

The chain employs TRBV30 and TRBJ1-2; perhaps TRBD1 as D (6 bases). Germline CDR1 GTSNPN, CDR2 SVGIG (reference sequence). V lost 1 base and J 14 bases, leaving 17 bases between the germline ends. This CDR3 contains 12 residues. The CDR3 coding sequence is TGTGCCTGGAGTGAAGGACAGCCGAGTAAGACCTTC. Its protein is CAWSEGQPSKTF.

The rearrangement joins TRBV5-1 to TRBJ2-7, with TRBD1 matching over 7 bases. This CDR3 has 14 residues. V trimming: 2 bases; J trimming: 3 bases; junction bases outside the gene matches: 5. Germline values: CDR1 SGHRS, CDR2 YFSETQ. The CDR3 DNA sequence: TGCGCCAGCAGCTTTACCCGGGACAGCTACGAGCAGTACTTC. This encodes CASSFTRDSYEQYF.

The gene calls are TRBV28 and TRBJ1-1; D is unresolved. The germline V gene has CDR1 MDHEN and CDR2 SYDVKM. This CDR3 comprises 14 residues. V lost 1 base and J 3 bases, leaving 9 bases between the germline ends. The CDR3 DNA reads TGTGCCAGCAGTTTATCTGTTCAGGACACTGAAGCTTTCTTT. Amino acid sequence: CASSLSVQDTEAFF.

The chain carries TRBV5-4 and TRBJ2-6; D is possibly TRBD2 (6 bases). Between the trimmed V and J ends, which lost 5 bases and 0 bases, there was a span of 15 bases. The CDR3 covers 17 residues. From germline, CDR1 is SGHNT and CDR2 YYREEE (reference sequence). In DNA form, the CDR3 reads TGTGCCAGCAGGATCCCCGGGAGCTACTCTGGGGCCAACGTCCTGACTTTC. Its protein product is CASRIPGSYSGANVLTF. Combining the CDR3 with reference TRBV5-4 and TRBJ2-6 gives the whole variable domain ETGVTQSPTHLIKTRGQQVTLRCSSQSGHNTVSWYQQALGQGPQFIFQYYREEENGRGNFPPRFSGLQFPNYSSELNVNALELDDSALYLCASRIPGSYSGANVLTFGAGSRLTVL.

The V call is TRBV9, the J call TRBJ2-1; 8 bases align to TRBD2. Germline V gene sequence: CDR1 SGDLS, CDR2 YYNGEE. V dropped 0 bases and J dropped 12; count of bases not matched to a gene: 5. CDR3 length: 13 residues. As DNA, the CDR3 is TGTGCCAGCAGCGTAGAGGGTAGCGGGACGCAGTTCTTC. This codes for CASSVEGSGTQFF.

This clone was counted once. This rearrangement joins TRBV27 to TRBJ1-5, with a possible D match to TRBD1 (5 bases). Between the trimmed V and J ends, which lost 6 bases and 2 bases, there was a span of 14 bases. Germline V gene lookup returns CDR1 MNHEY and CDR2 SMNVEV (reference sequence). This CDR3 comprises 15 residues. The CDR3 is CASSSDRGGNQPQHF. CDR3 sequence (DNA): TGTGCCAGCAGCAGCGACAGAGGTGGCAATCAGCCCCAGCATTTT.